The T cell receptor (beta chain) described here comes from a study of circulating CD8 cells and anti-PD-1 response in melanoma. The wider study: Patients received intravenous nivolumab, 3 mg/kg, every 2 weeks. Of about 13 patients, seven got anti-PD-1 first and six had prior therapy. Notes on the study in general: Clonotype sharing was highest between DPOS and TIGIT subsets. Replicates were generally not done for experiments.

Each library started from about 15 ng of total RNA using the QIAseq Immune Repertoire TCR panel. A single record per CDR3 protein comes from TCRdb applying MiXCR to the reads. The table shows approximately 480 distinct CDR3 sequences, with 7% occurring only once. This clonotype is labeled as large. No antigen is known for it. Germline V gene lookup returns CDR1 SGHTA and CDR2 FQGNSA. The CDR3 spans 19 residues. The V end was cut by 1 base, the J end by 7 bases, with 23 bases between. From live CD3+CD8+TCRalphabeta+ cells, four PD-1 and/or TIGIT subsets were sorted. Sequences were derived from CD8+ T cells from PBMCs, sampled at baseline or after one month of anti-PD-1 therapy (not recorded which). The receptor comes from a human donor with melanoma. This rearrangement joins TRBV7-2 to TRBJ1-6; tentatively, D is TRBD1 (5 bases). The CDR3 protein is CASSLELIGGTGRNSPLHF. Written as DNA, the CDR3 is TGTGCCAGCAGCTTAGAGCTAATTGGGGGAACAGGACGCAATTCACCCCTCCACTTT.